By frequency in the sample, the clone carrying this TCR beta chain is medium-sized (0.01 to 0.1%). What it binds is unknown. The Oncomine TCR Beta short-read assay was applied to DNA of cultured CD4+ T cells. It was cultured CD4+ T cells from which genomic DNA was extracted. TCRdb called the PCR reads again in MiXCR, with one record for every CDR3 protein. The table lists 6,000 to 7,000 distinct CDR3 sequences, approximately 35% of them singletons. These data come from a study of vaccination and CD4 T cells after COVID-19. Study-wide context: At a median around 92 days (range 35 to 161) after diagnosis, post-COVID samples were drawn.

V was pared by 6 bases and J by 5 bases, with 7 bases of the junction left unmatched. The CDR3 extends over 12 amino acids. Per germline, CDR1 DFQATT and CDR2 SNEGSKA (reference sequence). Treatment indicated: roughly 10-day PBMC culture with coronavirus spike peptide pools or control peptides (ViraFEST assay). CD4+ T lymphocytes from the unexposed donor were collected before the COVID-19 pandemic (2011-2018). The origin of this receptor is a human donor in good health. The rearrangement joins TRBV20-1 to TRBJ2-7, with 7 bases that match TRBD1. Sequenced input: CD4+ T cells from blood, cultured in vitro. The CDR3 protein is CSAVGQPDEQYF. CDR3 nucleotides: TGCAGTGCAGTGGGACAGCCCGACGAGCAGTACTTC.